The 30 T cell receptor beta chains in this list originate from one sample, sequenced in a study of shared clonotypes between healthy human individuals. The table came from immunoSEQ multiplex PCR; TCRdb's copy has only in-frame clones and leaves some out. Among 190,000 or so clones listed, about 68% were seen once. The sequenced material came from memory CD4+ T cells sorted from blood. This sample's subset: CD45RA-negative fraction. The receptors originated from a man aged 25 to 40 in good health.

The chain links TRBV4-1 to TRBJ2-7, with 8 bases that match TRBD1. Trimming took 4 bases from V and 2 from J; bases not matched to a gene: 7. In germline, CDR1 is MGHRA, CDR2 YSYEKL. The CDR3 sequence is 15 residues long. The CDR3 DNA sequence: TGCGCCAGCAGCCCTGGACAGGGCCCGACCTACGAGCAGTACTTC. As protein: CASSPGQGPTYEQYF.

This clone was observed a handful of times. This chain's CDR3 is CASTGAGYGYTF. The CDR3 DNA reads as TGTGCCAGCACCGGGGCCGGCTATGGCTACACCTTC. The chain carries TRBV6-1 and TRBJ1-2; weak D call: TRBD1 (5 bases). The CDR3 spans 12 residues. Between the trimmed V and J ends, which lost 7 bases and 4 bases, there was a span of 10 bases. Germline V lookup: CDR1 MNHNS, CDR2 SASEGT.

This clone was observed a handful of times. The CDR3: CATSRDRSGYTF. CDR3 DNA: TGTGCCACCAGCAGAGATAGGAGTGGCTACACCTTC. The J gene is TRBJ1-2, the V gene TRBV15; D is undetermined. V shed 0 bases and J shed 7 bases, with 6 bases lying between them. The germline V gene has CDR1 LNHNV and CDR2 YYDKDF (reference sequence). This CDR3 has 12 residues.

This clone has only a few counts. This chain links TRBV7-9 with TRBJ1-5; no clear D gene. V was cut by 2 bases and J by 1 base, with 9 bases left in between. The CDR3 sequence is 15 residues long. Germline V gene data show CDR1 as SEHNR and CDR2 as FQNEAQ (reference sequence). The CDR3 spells CASSLNVGSNQPQHF. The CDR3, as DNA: TGTGCCAGCAGCTTAAATGTGGGAAGCAATCAGCCCCAGCATTTT.

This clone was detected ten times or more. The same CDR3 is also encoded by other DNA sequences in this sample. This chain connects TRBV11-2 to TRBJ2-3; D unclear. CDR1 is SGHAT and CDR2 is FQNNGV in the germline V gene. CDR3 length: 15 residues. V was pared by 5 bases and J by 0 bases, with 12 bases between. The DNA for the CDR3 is TGTGCCAGCAGCCTAAGAGGTACCAGCACAGATACGCAGTATTTT. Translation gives CASSLRGTSTDTQYF.

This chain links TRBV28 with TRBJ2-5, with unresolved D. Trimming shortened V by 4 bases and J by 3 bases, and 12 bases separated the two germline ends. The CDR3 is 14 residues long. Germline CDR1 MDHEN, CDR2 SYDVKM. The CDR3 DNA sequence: TGTGCCAGCAGTTCCATTTCTGGGGAAGAGACCCAGTACTTC. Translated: CASSSISGEETQYF. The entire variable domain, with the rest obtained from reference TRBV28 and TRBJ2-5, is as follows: DVKVTQSSRYLVKRTGEKVFLECVQDMDHENMFWYRQDPGLGLRLIYFSYDVKMKEKGDIPEGYSVSREKKERFSLILESASTNQTSMYLCASSSISGEETQYFGPGTRLLVL.

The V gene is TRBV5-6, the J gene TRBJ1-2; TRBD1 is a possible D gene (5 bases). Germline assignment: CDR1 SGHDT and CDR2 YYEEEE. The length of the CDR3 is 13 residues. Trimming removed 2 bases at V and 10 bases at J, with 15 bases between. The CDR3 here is CASSLKEGRTYTF. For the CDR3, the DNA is TGTGCCAGCAGCTTAAAAGAGGGGCGGACCTACACCTTC.

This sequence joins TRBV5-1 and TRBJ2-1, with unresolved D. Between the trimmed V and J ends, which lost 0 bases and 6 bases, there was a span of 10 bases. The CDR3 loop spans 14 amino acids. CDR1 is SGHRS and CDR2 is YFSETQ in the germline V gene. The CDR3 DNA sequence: TGCGCCAGCAGCTTGGGAGGTCTTGGCAATGAGCAGTTCTTC. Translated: CASSLGGLGNEQFF.

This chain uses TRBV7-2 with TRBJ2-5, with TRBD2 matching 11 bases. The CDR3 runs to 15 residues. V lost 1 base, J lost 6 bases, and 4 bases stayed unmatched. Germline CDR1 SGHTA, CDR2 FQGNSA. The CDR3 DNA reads TGTGCCAGCAGCTTAGATTCTAGCGGGAGGAAGACCCAGTACTTC. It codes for CASSLDSSGRKTQYF.

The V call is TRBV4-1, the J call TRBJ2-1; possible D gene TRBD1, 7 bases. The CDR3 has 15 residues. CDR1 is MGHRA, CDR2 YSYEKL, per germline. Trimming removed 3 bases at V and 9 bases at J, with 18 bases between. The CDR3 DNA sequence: TGCGCCAGCAGCCAGCGGGACAGCGTCATCGGTGAGCAGTTCTTC. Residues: CASSQRDSVIGEQFF.

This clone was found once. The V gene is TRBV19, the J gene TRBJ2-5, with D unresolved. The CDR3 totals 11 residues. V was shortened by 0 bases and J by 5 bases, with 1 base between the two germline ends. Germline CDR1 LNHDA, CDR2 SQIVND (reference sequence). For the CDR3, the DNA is TGTGCCAGTAGTATAGAGGAGACCCAGTACTTC. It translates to CASSIEETQYF.

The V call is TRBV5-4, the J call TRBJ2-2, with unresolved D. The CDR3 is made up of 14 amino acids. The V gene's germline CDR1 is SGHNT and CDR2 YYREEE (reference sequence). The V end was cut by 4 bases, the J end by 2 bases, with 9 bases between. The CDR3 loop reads CASSAKENTGELFF. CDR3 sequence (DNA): TGTGCCAGCAGCGCCAAGGAAAACACCGGGGAGCTGTTTTTT.

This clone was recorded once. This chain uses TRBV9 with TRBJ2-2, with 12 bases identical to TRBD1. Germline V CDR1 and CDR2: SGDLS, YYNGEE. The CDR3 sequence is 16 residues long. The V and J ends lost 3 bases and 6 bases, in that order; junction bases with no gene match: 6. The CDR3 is CASSADGTGGSGELFF. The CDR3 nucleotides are TGTGCCAGCAGCGCAGACGGGACAGGGGGCTCCGGGGAGCTGTTTTTT.

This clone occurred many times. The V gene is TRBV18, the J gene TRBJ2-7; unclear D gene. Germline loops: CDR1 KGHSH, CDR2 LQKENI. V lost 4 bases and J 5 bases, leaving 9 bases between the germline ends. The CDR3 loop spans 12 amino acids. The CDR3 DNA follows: TGTGCCAGCTCACTCGGCCAGCACGAGCAGTACTTC. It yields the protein CASSLGQHEQYF.

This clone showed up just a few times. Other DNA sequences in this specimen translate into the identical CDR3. CDR3 nucleotides: TGTGCCAGCAGTGAAGTTCGATTAGCGGTCTACAATGAGCAGTTCTTC. Translating it yields CASSEVRLAVYNEQFF. The chain employs TRBV2 and TRBJ2-1, with a tentative D call TRBD2 (6 bases). Germline loops: CDR1 SNHLY, CDR2 FYNNEI. There are 16 residues in the CDR3. V gave up 1 base and J gave up 3 bases, with 13 bases separating them.

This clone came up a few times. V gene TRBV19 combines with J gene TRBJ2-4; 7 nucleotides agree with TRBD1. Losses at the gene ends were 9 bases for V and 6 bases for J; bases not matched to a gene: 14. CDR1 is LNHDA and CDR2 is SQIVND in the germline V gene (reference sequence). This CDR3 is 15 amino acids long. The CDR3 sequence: CASYDRAAGGNIQYF. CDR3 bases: TGTGCCAGCTATGACCGGGCCGCAGGGGGAAACATTCAGTACTTC. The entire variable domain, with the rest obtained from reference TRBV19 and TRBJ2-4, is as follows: DGGITQSPKYLFRKEGQNVTLSCEQNLNHDAMYWYRQDPGQGLRLIYYSQIVNDFQKGDIAEGYSVSREKKESFPLTVTSAQKNPTAFYLCASYDRAAGGNIQYFGAGTRLSVL.

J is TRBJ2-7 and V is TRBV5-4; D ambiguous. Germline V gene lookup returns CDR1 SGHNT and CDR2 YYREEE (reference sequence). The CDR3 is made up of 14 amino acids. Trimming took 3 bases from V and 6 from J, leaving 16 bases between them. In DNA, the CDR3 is TGTGCCAGCAGCTCACCAGTTTTAGCCACCGAGCAGTACTTC. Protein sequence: CASSSPVLATEQYF. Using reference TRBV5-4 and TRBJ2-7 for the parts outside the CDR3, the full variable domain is ETGVTQSPTHLIKTRGQQVTLRCSSQSGHNTVSWYQQALGQGPQFIFQYYREEENGRGNFPPRFSGLQFPNYSSELNVNALELDDSALYLCASSSPVLATEQYFGPGTRLTVT.

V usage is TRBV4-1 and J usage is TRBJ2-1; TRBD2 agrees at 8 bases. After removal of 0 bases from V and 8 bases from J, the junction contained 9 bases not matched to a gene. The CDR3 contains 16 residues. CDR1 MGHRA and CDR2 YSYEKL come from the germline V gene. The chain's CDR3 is CASSQEGLAGSDEQFF. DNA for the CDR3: TGCGCCAGCAGCCAAGAAGGCCTAGCGGGCTCGGATGAGCAGTTCTTC.

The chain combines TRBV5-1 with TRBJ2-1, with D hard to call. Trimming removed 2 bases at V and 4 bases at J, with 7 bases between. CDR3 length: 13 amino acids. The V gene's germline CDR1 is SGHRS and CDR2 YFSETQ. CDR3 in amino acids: CASSFGGYNEQFF. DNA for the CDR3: TGCGCCAGCAGCTTTGGCGGATACAATGAGCAGTTCTTC.

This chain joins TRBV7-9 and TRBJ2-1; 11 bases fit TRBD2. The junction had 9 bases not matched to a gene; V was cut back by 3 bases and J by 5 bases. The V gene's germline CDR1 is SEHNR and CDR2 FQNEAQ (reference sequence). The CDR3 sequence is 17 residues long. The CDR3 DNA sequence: TGTGCCAGCAGCTTCACGCCTCTAGCGGGAGGTCACAATGAGCAGTTCTTC. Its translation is CASSFTPLAGGHNEQFF.

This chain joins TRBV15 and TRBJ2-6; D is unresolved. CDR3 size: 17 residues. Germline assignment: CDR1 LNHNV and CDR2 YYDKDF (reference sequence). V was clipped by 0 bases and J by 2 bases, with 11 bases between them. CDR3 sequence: CATSRDLGIAGANVLTF. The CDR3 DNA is TGTGCCACCAGCAGAGATTTAGGGATCGCTGGGGCCAACGTCCTGACTTTC. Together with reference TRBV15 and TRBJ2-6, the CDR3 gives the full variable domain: DAMVIQNPRYQVTQFGKPVTLSCSQTLNHNVMYWYQQKSSQAPKLLFHYYDKDFNNEADTPDNFQSRRPNTSFCFLDIRSPGLGDTAMYLCATSRDLGIAGANVLTFGAGSRLTVL.

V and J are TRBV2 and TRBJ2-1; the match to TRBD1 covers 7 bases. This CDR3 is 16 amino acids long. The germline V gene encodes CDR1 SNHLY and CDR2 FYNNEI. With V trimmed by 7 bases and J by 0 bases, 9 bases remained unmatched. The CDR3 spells CASKNQGGHSYNEQFF. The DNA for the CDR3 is TGTGCCAGCAAAAATCAAGGGGGCCACTCCTACAATGAGCAGTTCTTC.

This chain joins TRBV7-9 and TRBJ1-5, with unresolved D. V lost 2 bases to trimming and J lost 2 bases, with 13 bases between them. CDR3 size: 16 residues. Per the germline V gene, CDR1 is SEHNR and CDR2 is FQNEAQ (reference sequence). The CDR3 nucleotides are TGTGCCAGCAGCTTAAGTTCTTCCGTGCGCAATCAGCCCCAGCATTTT. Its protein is CASSLSSSVRNQPQHF. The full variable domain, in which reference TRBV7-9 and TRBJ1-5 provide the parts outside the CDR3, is DTGVSQNPRHKITKRGQNVTFRCDPISEHNRLYWYRQTLGQGPEFLTYFQNEAQLEKSRLLSDRFSAERPKGSFSTLEIQRTEQGDSAMYLCASSLSSSVRNQPQHFGDGTRLSIL.

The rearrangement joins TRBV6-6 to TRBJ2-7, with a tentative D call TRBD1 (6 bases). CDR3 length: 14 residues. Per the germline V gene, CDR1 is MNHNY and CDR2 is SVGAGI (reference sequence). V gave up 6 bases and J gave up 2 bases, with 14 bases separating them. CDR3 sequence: CASRKPGQTYEQYF. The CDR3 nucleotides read TGTGCCAGCAGGAAGCCGGGACAAACCTACGAGCAGTACTTC.

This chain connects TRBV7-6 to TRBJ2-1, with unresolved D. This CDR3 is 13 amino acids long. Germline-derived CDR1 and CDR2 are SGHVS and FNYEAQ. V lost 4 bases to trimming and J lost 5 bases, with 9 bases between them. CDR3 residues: CASSSLRDNEQFF. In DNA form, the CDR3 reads TGTGCCAGCAGCTCCCTCCGAGACAATGAGCAGTTCTTC.

The CDR3 region is CASSSNIAGAPAEQFF. DNA of the CDR3: TGTGCCAGCAGCTCGAACATAGCGGGAGCCCCGGCCGAGCAGTTCTTC. V is TRBV11-2 and J is TRBJ2-1, with 9 bases identical to TRBD2. The CDR3 has 16 residues. In germline, CDR1 is SGHAT, CDR2 FQNNGV. V dropped 4 bases and J dropped 10; count of bases not matched to a gene: 14.

Written as DNA, the CDR3 is TGTGCCAGCAGTCAGGGGGCAGATACGCAGTATTTT. The encoded protein is CASSQGADTQYF. The chain joins TRBV25-1 to TRBJ2-3; 7 positions match TRBD1. The V segment lost 5 bases and the J segment 4 bases; nucleotides outside the gene matches: 0. In germline, CDR1 is MGHDK, CDR2 SYGVNS. The CDR3 runs to 12 residues.

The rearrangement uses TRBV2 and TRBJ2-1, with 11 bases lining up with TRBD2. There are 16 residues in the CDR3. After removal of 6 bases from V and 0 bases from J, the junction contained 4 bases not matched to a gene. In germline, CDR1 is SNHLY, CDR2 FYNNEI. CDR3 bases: TGTGCCAGCAGATTAACTAGCGGGAGCTCCTACAATGAGCAGTTCTTC. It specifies CASRLTSGSSYNEQFF.

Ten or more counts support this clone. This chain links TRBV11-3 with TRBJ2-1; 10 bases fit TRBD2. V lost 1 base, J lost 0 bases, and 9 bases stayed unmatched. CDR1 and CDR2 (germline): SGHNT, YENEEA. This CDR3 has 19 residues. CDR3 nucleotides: TGTGCCAGCAGCTTAGTCGTTCTAGCGGGAGTCAACTCCTACAATGAGCAGTTCTTC. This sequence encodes CASSLVVLAGVNSYNEQFF.

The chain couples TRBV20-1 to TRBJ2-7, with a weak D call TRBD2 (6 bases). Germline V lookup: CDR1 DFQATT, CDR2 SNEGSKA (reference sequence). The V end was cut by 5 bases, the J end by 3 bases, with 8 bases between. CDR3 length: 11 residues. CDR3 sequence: CSAPGGYEQYF. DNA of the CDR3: TGCAGTGCTCCCGGGGGCTACGAGCAGTACTTC.